The rows below give T cell receptor beta chains drawn from one sample of a study of long-term antiretroviral therapy in people with HIV. The protocol was immunoSEQ multiplex PCR, while the TCRdb copy is restricted to in-frame clones and leaves out a portion. Here the sample spans fewer than 8,500 clones, over 70% being singletons. Sequenced here: unsorted PBMCs, sampled 2.5 to 2.7 years before starting antiretroviral therapy. The source is a man aged 40-49 years with HIV. Each CDR3 is given with its conserved first and last residue. A D gene is named only where the DNA matches it firmly. Size values are once, few and many counts, or a class for expanded clones, and some rows have none.

clone size	J gene	D gene	V gene	CDR3 DNA	CDR3 protein
once	TRBJ2-7	NA	TRBV28	TGTGCCAGCAGTTGGCGAACAGGGAACGAGCAGTACTTC	CASSWRTGNEQYF
NA	TRBJ2-1	TRBD2	TRBV29-1	TGCAGCGCCGCCCTGGGGGGGGATGAGCAGTTCTTC	CSAALGGDEQFF
NA	TRBJ1-2	TRBD1	TRBV10-1	TGCGCCAGCAGTCGAGGACAGGACTATGGCTACACCTTC	CASSRGQDYGYTF
NA	TRBJ2-7	NA	TRBV5-4	TGTGCCAGCAGCTTGGACGGCTCCTACGAGCAGTACTTC	CASSLDGSYEQYF
large	TRBJ1-1	NA	TRBV30	TGTGCCTGGAGGGAACTCATGAACACTGAAGCTTTCTTT	CAWRELMNTEAFF
NA	TRBJ2-7	NA	TRBV5-4	TGTGCCAGCAGCTTGCCCAGCTCCTACGAGCAGTACTTC	CASSLPSSYEQYF
NA	TRBJ2-3	NA	TRBV11-2	TGTGCCAGCAGCGAAGGGACTTTCACAGATACGCAGTATTTT	CASSEGTFTDTQYF
once	TRBJ1-1	NA	TRBV28	TGTGCCAGCGGCAACAGGGAGGGGACTGAAGCTTTCTTT	CASGNREGTEAFF
NA	TRBJ2-7	NA	TRBV27	TGTGCCAGCAGTTGGGATAGCTCCTACGAGCAGTACTTC	CASSWDSSYEQYF
NA	TRBJ1-1	NA	TRBV4-3	TGCGCCAGCAGCCAAGAGAGCCTACGGACTGAAGCTTTCTTT	CASSQESLRTEAFF
NA	TRBJ1-5	NA	TRBV7-2	TGTGCCAGCAGGGGAAGCAATCAGCCCCAGCATTTT	CASRGSNQPQHF
NA	TRBJ2-5	NA	TRBV11-2	TGTGCCAGCAGCTTAGAGAGAGCAGGGAAGGGGACCCAGTACTTC	CASSLERAGKGTQYF
NA	TRBJ1-1	NA	TRBV9	TGTGCCAGCAGCGAGGGATCCAGAATGAACACTGAAGCTTTCTTT	CASSEGSRMNTEAFF
once	TRBJ1-3	NA	TRBV11-2	TGTGCCAGCAGCTTAGATGTAGGACTTGGAAACACCATATATTTT	CASSLDVGLGNTIYF
NA	TRBJ1-6	NA	TRBV14	TGTGCCAGCAGCCAAGAGCGGGGGTATGGGTCACCCCTCCACTTT	CASSQERGYGSPLHF
NA	TRBJ2-7	NA	TRBV7-2	TGTGCCAGCAGCCGGAGCAACGCAGGAGCCTACGAGCAGTACTTC	CASSRSNAGAYEQYF
NA	TRBJ1-6	NA	TRBV27	TGTGCCAGCAGTCCACTACCCGGTTTGATAGGGTTACACGGAGTAGCCAGGAATTCACCCCTCCACTTT	CASSPLPGLIGLHGVARNSPLHF
NA	TRBJ1-2	TRBD1	TRBV7-9	TGTGCCAGCAGCTTTTCCGGACAGGGGGCGAGTGGCTACACCTTC	CASSFSGQGASGYTF
NA	TRBJ2-3	TRBD2	TRBV5-1	TGCGCCAGCAGCTTGCTAGCGGGTACCGGGGATACGCAGTATTTT	CASSLLAGTGDTQYF
NA	TRBJ2-6	NA	TRBV5-6	TGTGCCAGCCGTACTGGATCTGGGGCCAACGTCCTGACTTTC	CASRTGSGANVLTF
NA	TRBJ1-2	NA	TRBV6-5	TGTGCCAGCAGTTATTCTCTCGGTGGCTACACCTTC	CASSYSLGGYTF
NA	TRBJ1-1	NA	TRBV6-6	TGTGCCAGCAGTTACGGGGGTGCCGCAGACACTGAAGCTTTCTTT	CASSYGGAADTEAFF
NA	TRBJ1-5	TRBD1	TRBV12-5	TGTGCTAGTGGCCAGACAGGGGGGACCAATCAGCCCCAGCATTTT	CASGQTGGTNQPQHF
NA	TRBJ1-5	NA	TRBV7-2	TGTGCCAGCAGCTTCACCGACAGGCACAATCAGCCCCAGCATTTT	CASSFTDRHNQPQHF
NA	TRBJ1-1	TRBD1	TRBV6-5	TGTGCCAGCAGTACAGGGGGCACTGAAGCTTTCTTT	CASSTGGTEAFF
few	TRBJ1-2	NA	TRBV5-4	TGTGCCAGCAGCTTGGCGGGGATACCTGGCTACACCTTC	CASSLAGIPGYTF
NA	TRBJ2-7	TRBD1	TRBV18	TGTGCCAGCTCACCCCTACGGGGACAGGGGATCGAGCAGTACTTC	CASSPLRGQGIEQYF
NA	TRBJ2-7	NA	TRBV27	TGTGCCAGCAGTCCCGGGATCATGAAACGAGGGCAGTACTTC	CASSPGIMKRGQYF
NA	TRBJ2-3	NA	TRBV2	TGTGCCAGCAGTGCCGCCGGACTAGATACGCAGTATTTT	CASSAAGLDTQYF
NA	TRBJ1-2	NA	TRBV12-5	TGTGCTAGTGGTCCGGGCTTGTTGGGGACTACCGACTATGGCTACACCTTC	CASGPGLLGTTDYGYTF
once	TRBJ1-1	NA	TRBV11-2	TGTGCCAGCAGCGCAAAGCTAGCGAACACTGAAGCTTTCTTT	CASSAKLANTEAFF
once	TRBJ2-2	TRBD1	TRBV28	TGTGCCAGAGGACAGGGTTGGACCGGGGAGCTGTTTTTT	CARGQGWTGELFF
NA	TRBJ1-1	TRBD1	TRBV19	TGTGCCAGTAAACGAGACAGGGCCACTGAAGCTTTCTTT	CASKRDRATEAFF
once	TRBJ2-1	TRBD2	TRBV4-3	TGCGCCAGCAGTTCCCTAGCGGGATACAATGAGCAGTTCTTC	CASSSLAGYNEQFF
NA	TRBJ2-7	NA	TRBV13	TGTGCCAGCAGCTTGAATCCCTACGAGCAGTACTTC	CASSLNPYEQYF
medium-sized	TRBJ2-1	NA	TRBV11-3	TGTGCCAGCAGCTCCTCCAGGAGAGCAGACAATGAGCAGTTCTTC	CASSSSRRADNEQFF
NA	TRBJ2-7	NA	TRBV7-5	TGTGTCAGAAGACTGCGGGGCACCGAATACGAGCAGTACTTC	CVRRLRGTEYEQYF